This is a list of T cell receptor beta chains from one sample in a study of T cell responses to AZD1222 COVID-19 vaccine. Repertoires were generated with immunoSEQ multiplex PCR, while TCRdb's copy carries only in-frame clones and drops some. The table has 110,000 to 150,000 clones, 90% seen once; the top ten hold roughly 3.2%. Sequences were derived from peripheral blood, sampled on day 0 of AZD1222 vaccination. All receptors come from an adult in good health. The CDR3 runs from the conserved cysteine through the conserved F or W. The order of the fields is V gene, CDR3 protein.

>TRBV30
CACYRGARLMNTEAFF
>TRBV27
CASSLSLGQGDSYNSPLHF
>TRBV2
CASSTPGMGYGYTF
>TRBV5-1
CASSLSGENTGELFF
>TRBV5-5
CASGLTRATSEQYF
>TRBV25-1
CASSENTGPGYTF
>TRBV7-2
CASSDGTEHGYTF
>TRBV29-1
CSVGTRLPSRDGYTF
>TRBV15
CATARRQGGSYEQYF
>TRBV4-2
CASSQDLRYSPYEQYF
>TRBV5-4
CASSLGTGGGNEQFF
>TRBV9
CASSATGQGQETQYF
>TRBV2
CASSRQGANEKLFF
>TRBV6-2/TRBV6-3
CASSHIPGQGLDEQFF
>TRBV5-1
CASSYGSTDTQYF
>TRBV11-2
CASSLSNTEAFF
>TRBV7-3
CASSPGTGGSGYTF
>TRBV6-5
CASRPTPVEEKLFF
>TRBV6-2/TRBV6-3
CASSAFGREMVHEQYF
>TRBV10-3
CAISEKGKGAGLGAGELFF
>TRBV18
CASSPTSGGFTDTQYF
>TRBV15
CATSSTRSSPEETQYF
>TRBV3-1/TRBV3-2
CASSQDYSYEQYF
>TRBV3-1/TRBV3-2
CASSQARTSSPADEQYF
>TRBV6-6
CASSYDQETQYF
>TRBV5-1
CASSVHGGGTDTQYF
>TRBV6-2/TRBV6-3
CASSVPGQGYDTQYF
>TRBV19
CASSIGDRMRLNQPQHF
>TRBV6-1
CASSENVFGEVAEKLFF
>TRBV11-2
CASSFGGLGSDTQYF
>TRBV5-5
CASSLGWQSETQYF
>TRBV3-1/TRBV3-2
CASSHANRGSGNTIYF
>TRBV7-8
CASSLLSRGGYTF
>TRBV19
CASSIDLNSQAFF
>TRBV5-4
CASSKDLSWDEQYF
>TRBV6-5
CASSRTVNTEAFF
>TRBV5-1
CASSLDDRAPASF
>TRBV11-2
CASTRGTGLDSEQFF
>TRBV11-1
CASSPHGGVRTDTQYF
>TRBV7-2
CASSLTSGKAYEQYF
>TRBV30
CAWSVDSSHQPQHF
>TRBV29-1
CSAQGRGPNQPQHF
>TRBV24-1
CATSDPGPISTDTQYF
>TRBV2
CASGPPGVHTGELFF
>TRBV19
CASSIEQGAGQPQHF
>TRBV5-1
CASSLESGAGNYGYTF
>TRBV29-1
CSAGGAGQPQHF
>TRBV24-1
CATSQNGQGAFNEQFF